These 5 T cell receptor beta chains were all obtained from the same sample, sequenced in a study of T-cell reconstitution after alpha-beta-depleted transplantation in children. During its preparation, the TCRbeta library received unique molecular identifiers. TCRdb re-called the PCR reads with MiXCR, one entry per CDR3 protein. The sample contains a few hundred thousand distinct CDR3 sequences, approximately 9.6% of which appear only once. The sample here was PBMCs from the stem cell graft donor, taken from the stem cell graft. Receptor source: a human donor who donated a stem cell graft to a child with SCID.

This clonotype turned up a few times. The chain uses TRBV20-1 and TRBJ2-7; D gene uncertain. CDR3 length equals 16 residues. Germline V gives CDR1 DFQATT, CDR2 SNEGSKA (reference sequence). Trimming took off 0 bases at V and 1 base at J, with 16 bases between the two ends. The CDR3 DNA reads TGCAGTGCTAGAGATAGTGGTGTCAGTTTTTCCTACGAGCAGTACTTC. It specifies CSARDSGVSFSYEQYF.

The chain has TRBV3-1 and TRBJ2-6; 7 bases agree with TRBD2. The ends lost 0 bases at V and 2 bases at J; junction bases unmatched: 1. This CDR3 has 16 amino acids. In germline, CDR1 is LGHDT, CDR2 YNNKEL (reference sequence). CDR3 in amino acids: CASSQDRGAGANVLTF. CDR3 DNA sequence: TGTGCCAGCAGCCAAGATCGGGGGGCTGGGGCCAACGTCCTGACTTTC.

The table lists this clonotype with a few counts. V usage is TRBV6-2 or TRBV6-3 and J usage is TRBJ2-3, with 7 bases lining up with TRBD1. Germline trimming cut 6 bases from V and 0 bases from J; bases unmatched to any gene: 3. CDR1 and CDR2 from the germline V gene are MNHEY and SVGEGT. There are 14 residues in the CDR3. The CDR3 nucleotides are TGTGCCAGCAGACGACAGGGTAGCACAGATACGCAGTATTTT. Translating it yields CASRRQGSTDTQYF.

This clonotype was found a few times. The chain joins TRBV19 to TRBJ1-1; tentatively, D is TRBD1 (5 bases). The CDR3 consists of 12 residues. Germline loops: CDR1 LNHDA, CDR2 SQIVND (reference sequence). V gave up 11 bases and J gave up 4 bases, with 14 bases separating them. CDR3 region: CAVNQGVTEAFF. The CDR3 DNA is TGTGCCGTCAATCAGGGAGTCACTGAAGCTTTCTTT.

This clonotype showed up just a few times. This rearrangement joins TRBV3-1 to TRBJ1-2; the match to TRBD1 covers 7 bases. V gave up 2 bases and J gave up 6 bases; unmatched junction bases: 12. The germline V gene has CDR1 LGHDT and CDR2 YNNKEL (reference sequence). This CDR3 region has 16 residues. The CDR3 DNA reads TGTGCCAGCAGCCAAAAGTACGAAGGGGGCAATAATGGCTACACCTTC. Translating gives CASSQKYEGGNNGYTF.